This T cell receptor beta chain was recorded in a study of shared clonotypes between healthy human individuals. Trimming left V 1 base short and J 8 bases short, with 14 bases between. Germline values: CDR1 SGHTA, CDR2 FQGTGA. This CDR3 comprises 15 residues. For each subset, genomic DNA was distributed in equal portions over several immunoSEQ plates. Profiled with immunoSEQ multiplex PCR; TCRdb holds only in-frame clones, not every one. This sample has fewer than 3 million clones, with just under 95% found just once. Regarding this clone: Its matching antigen is unknown.

It was into CD45RA+ naive and CD45RA-negative memory subsets that the CD4+ cells were split. Regarding the study as a whole: Limited genetic and exposure-history diversity came from having few donors. Generation probability values for non-shared clonotypes were lower than those for clonotypes shared by all four donors.

The J gene is TRBJ1-4, the V gene TRBV7-3; tentatively, D is TRBD1 (6 bases). The sequence derives from a man between 18 and 35 years old in good health. Some clones in this sample may be carry-over from other donors' samples. Sequences were obtained from naive CD4+ T cells from PBMCs. As to subset: CD45RA+ positively selected. As DNA, the CDR3 is TGTGCCAGCAGCTTAATACCAGGGGCAGGAGAAAAACTGTTTTTT. Protein product: CASSLIPGAGEKLFF.